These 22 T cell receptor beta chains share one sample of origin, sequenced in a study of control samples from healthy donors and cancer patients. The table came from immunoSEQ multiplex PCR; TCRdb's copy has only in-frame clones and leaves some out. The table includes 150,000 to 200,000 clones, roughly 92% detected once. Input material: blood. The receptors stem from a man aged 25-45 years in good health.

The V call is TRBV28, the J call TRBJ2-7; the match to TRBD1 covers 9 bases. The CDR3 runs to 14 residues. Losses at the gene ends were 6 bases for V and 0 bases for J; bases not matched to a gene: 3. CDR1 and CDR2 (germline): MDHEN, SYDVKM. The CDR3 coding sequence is TGTGCCAGCAGAAGGGACAGGGTCTCCTACGAGCAGTACTTC. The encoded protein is CASRRDRVSYEQYF.

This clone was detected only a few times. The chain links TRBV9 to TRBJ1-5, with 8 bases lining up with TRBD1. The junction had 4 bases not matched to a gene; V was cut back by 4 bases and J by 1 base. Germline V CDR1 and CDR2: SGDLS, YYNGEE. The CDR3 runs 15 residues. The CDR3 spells CASSRQGLSNQPQHF. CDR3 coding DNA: TGTGCCAGCAGCCGACAGGGGCTCAGCAATCAGCCCCAGCATTTT. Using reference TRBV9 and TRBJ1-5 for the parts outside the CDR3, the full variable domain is DSGVTQTPKHLITATGQRVTLRCSPRSGDLSVYWYQQSLDQGLQFLIQYYNGEERAKGNILERFSAQQFPDLHSELNLSSLELGDSALYFCASSRQGLSNQPQHFGDGTRLSIL.

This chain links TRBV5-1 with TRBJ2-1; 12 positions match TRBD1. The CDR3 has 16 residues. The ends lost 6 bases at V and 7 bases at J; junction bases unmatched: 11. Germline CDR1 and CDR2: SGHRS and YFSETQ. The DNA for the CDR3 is TGCGCCAGCAATCTCCGACGGGACAGGGGGCGGAATGAGCAGTTCTTC. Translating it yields CASNLRRDRGRNEQFF.

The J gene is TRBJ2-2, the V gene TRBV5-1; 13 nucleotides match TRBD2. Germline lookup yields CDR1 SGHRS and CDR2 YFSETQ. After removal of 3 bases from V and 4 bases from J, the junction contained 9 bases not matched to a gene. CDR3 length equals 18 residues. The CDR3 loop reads CASSSITSGGAVTGELFF. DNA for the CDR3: TGCGCCAGCAGCTCGATAACTAGCGGGGGGGCCGTCACCGGGGAGCTGTTTTTT.

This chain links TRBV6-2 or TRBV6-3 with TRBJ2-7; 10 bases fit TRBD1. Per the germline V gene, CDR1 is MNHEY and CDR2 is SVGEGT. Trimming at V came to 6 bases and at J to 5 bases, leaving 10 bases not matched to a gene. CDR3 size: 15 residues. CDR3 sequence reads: CASSLAGTGAHEQYF. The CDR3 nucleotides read TGTGCCAGCAGCCTGGCCGGGACAGGGGCCCACGAGCAGTACTTC.

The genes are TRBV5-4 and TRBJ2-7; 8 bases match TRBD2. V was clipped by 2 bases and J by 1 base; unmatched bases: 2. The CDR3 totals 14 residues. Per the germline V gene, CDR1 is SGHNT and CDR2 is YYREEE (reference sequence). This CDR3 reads CASSFAGGSYEQYF. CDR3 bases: TGTGCCAGCAGCTTTGCGGGGGGATCCTACGAGCAGTACTTC.

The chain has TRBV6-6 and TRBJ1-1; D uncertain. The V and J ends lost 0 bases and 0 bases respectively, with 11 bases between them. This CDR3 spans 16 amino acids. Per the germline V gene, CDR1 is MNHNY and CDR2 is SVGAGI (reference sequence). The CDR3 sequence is CASSYSMVFMNTEAFF. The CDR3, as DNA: TGTGCCAGCAGTTACTCGATGGTTTTCATGAACACTGAAGCTTTCTTT.

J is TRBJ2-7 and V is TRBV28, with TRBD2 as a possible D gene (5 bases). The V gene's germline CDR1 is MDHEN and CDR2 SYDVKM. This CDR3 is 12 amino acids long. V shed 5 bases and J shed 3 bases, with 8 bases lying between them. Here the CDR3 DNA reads TGTGCCAGCAGTACAACTAGCTACGAGCAGTACTTC. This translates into CASSTTSYEQYF.

CDR3 sequence (DNA): TGTGCCAGCAGCTTAGGACAGGCCTTTCCCCAGCATTTT. This sequence encodes CASSLGQAFPQHF. The chain has TRBV11-2 and TRBJ1-5; D is possibly TRBD1 (6 bases). CDR1 is SGHAT, CDR2 FQNNGV, per germline. The CDR3 runs 13 residues. Deletions cut 1 base from V and 10 bases from J, with 11 bases between.

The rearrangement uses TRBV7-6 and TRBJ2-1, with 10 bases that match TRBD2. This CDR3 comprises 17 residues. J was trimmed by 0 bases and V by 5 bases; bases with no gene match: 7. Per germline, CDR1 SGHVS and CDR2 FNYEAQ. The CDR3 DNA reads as TGTGCCAGCAGCCTGCAACTAGCGGGGAGCTCCTACAATGAGCAGTTCTTC. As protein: CASSLQLAGSSYNEQFF.

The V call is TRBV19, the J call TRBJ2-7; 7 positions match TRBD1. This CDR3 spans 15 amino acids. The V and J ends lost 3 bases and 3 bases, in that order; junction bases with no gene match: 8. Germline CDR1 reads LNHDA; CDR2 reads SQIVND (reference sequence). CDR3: CASSISNRGGYEQYF. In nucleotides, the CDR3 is TGTGCCAGTAGTATCTCCAACAGGGGCGGCTACGAGCAGTACTTC.

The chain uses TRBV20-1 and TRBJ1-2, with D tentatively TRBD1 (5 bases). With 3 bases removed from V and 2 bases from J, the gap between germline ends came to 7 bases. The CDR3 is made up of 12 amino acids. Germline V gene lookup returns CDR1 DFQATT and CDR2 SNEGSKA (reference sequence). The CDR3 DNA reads TGCAGTGCTAGTAACAGGAACTATGGCTACACCTTC. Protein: CSASNRNYGYTF.

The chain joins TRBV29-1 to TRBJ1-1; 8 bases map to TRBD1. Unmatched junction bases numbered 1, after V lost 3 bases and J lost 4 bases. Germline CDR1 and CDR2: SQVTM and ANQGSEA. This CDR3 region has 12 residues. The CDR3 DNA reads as TGCAGCGTTGATACAGGGGGCACTGAAGCTTTCTTT. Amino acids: CSVDTGGTEAFF.

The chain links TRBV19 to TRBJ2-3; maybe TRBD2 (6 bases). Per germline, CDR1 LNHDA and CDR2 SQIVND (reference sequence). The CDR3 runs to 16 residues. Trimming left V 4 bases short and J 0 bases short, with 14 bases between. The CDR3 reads CASSSGTEPSTDTQYF. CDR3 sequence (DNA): TGTGCCAGTAGTAGCGGGACGGAACCTAGCACAGATACGCAGTATTTT.

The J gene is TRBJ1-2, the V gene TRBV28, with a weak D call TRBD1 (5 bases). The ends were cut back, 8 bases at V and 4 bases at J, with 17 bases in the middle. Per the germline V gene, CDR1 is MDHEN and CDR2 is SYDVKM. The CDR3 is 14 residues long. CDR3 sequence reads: CASSHPDRTYGYTF. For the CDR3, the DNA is TGTGCCAGCTCCCACCCAGACAGAACCTATGGCTACACCTTC.

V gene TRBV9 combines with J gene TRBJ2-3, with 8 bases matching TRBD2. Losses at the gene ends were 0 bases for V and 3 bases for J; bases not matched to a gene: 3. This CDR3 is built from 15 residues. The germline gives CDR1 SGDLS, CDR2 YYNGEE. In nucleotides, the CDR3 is TGTGCCAGCAGCGTAGCGGGGGGGCATACAGATACGCAGTATTTT. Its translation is CASSVAGGHTDTQYF.

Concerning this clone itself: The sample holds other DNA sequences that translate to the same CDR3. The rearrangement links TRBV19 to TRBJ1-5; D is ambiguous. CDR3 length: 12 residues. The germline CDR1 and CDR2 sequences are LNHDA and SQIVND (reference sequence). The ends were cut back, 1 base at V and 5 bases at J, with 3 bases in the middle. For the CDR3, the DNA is TGTGCCAGTAGTATAGGGGATCAGCCCCAGCATTTT. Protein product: CASSIGDQPQHF.

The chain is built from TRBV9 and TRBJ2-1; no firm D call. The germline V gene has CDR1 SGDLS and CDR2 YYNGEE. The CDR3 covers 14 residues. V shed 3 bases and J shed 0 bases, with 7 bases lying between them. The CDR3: CASSEESSYNEQFF. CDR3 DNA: TGTGCCAGCAGCGAGGAGAGCTCCTACAATGAGCAGTTCTTC.

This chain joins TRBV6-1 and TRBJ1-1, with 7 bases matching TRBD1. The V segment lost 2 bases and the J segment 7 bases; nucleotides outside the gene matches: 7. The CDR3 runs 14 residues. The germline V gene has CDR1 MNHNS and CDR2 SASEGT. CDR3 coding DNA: TGTGCCAGCAGTGAAAGGGGAGGGGGCGATGAAGCTTTCTTT. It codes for CASSERGGGDEAFF.

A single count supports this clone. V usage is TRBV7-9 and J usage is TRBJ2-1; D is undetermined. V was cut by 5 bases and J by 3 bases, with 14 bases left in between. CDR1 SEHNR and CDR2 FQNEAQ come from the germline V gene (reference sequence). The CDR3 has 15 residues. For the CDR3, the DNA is TGTGCCAGCAGCCCGTGGCGAGGCGGCTACAATGAGCAGTTCTTC. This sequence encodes CASSPWRGGYNEQFF.

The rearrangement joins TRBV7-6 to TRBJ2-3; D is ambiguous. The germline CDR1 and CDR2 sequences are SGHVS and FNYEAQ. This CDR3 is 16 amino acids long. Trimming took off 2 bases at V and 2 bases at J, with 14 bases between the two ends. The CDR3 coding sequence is TGTGCCAGCAGCTTATTTTGGGCAGGACCCACAGATACGCAGTATTTT. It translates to CASSLFWAGPTDTQYF.

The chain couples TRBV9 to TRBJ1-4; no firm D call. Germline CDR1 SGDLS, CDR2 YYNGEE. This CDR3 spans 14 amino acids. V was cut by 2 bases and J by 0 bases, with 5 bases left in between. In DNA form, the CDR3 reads TGTGCCAGCAGCGTGGCCGCAACTAATGAAAAACTGTTTTTT. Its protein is CASSVAATNEKLFF.